A selection of T cell receptor beta chains follows, all from one sample in a study of cytomegalovirus exposure and HLA in healthy donors. This table comes from immunoSEQ multiplex PCR, and its TCRdb copy is limited to in-frame clones, with some not included. This sample yields 160,000 or so clones, of which around 88% are seen a single time; about 0.85% belongs to the top ten. Sample: PBMCs. The receptors were gathered from a woman aged 25 to 45 in good health and CMV-seronegative. Both conserved end residues are part of each CDR3. A D gene is named only where the DNA matches it firmly. Size tells how often a clone was seen (once, few, many) or the class of an expanded clone, and some rows leave it out.

size,J,V,D,DNA,CDR3
NA,TRBJ2-5,TRBV19,NA,TGTGCCAGTAGTCCTACCGAGGGAGAGACCCAGTACTTC,CASSPTEGETQYF
NA,TRBJ2-7,TRBV7-3,TRBD2,TGTGCCAGCAGCTTAACCCGATCTAGCGGGGAGCAGTACTTC,CASSLTRSSGEQYF
NA,TRBJ2-3,TRBV28,TRBD2,TGTGCCAGCAGCCCCCGGTGGCTAGCGGGAAGCACAGATACGCAGTATTTT,CASSPRWLAGSTDTQYF
few,TRBJ1-5,TRBV10-3,NA,TGTGCCATCAGTGAGTCTTTAGCGGGACCTAGCAATCAGCCCCAGCATTTT,CAISESLAGPSNQPQHF
NA,TRBJ2-7,TRBV5-1,TRBD1,TGCGCCAGCAGAACAGGGGAAGTTAGAACGGACGAGCAGTACTTC,CASRTGEVRTDEQYF
once,TRBJ2-1,TRBV10-1,NA,TGCGCCAGCAGTGAGTCCCGGAGCTCCTACAATGAGCAGTTCTTC,CASSESRSSYNEQFF
NA,TRBJ1-1,TRBV29-1,TRBD1,TGCAGCGTTCGACCCCGAGACAGGGGCGTTGGCACTGAAGCTTTCTTT,CSVRPRDRGVGTEAFF
NA,TRBJ2-1,TRBV19,NA,TGTGCCAGTAGTATGACAGAGTTCTACAATGAGCAGTTCTTC,CASSMTEFYNEQFF
NA,TRBJ2-3,TRBV18,TRBD1,TGTGCCAGCTCACCTACGGGACAGGTGGGGGCAGATACGCAGTATTTT,CASSPTGQVGADTQYF
NA,TRBJ2-3,TRBV7-9,NA,TGTGCCAGCAGCTTGTTCGCGAGGCGGGGCACAGATACGCAGTATTTT,CASSLFARRGTDTQYF
NA,TRBJ2-7,TRBV5-4,TRBD2,TGTGCCAGCAGAGTAGCGGGGGTCTACGAGCAGTACTTC,CASRVAGVYEQYF
NA,TRBJ2-7,TRBV30,TRBD1,TGTGCCTGGTCGGAGGGACAGGTATCATCCTACGAGCAGTACTTC,CAWSEGQVSSYEQYF
NA,TRBJ2-2,TRBV27,TRBD1,TGTGCCAGCAGCCCCTCCCGGACAGGCCGAACCGGGGAGCTGTTTTTT,CASSPSRTGRTGELFF
NA,TRBJ1-1,TRBV7-6,TRBD1,TGTGCCAGCAGCCTCACAGGGGTCACTGAAGCTTTCTTT,CASSLTGVTEAFF
NA,TRBJ2-5,TRBV30,NA,TGTGCCTGGGCCGGGACAAACAAAGTGCAGTACTTC,CAWAGTNKVQYF